Shown below are 31 T cell receptor beta chains from a single sample sequenced in a study of early T cells in non-severe SARS-CoV-2 infection. TCRdb re-called the 5' RACE reads with MiXCR, one entry per CDR3 protein. The sample lists 35,000 to 45,000 distinct CDR3 sequences, almost 6% occurring once. The specimen sequenced was whole blood. The origin of the receptors is an adult who was a healthcare worker with PCR-confirmed SARS-CoV-2 infection or an uninfected control (not recorded which).

In the case of this clonotype: This may be a read error: a much more frequent sequence differs by one nucleotide. This CDR3 is CVSSHVGGEAFF. CDR3 bases: TGCGTCAGCAGCCATGTGGGCGGTGAAGCTTTCTTT. The chain carries TRBV4-1 and TRBJ1-1; D unclear. The CDR3 length is 12 residues. CDR1 is MGHRA, CDR2 YSYEKL, per germline.

This clonotype occurred many times. The rearrangement links TRBV30 to TRBJ1-4; the match to TRBD1 covers 7 bases. Germline CDR1 GTSNPN, CDR2 SVGIG (reference sequence). This CDR3 comprises 14 residues. The J segment lost 11 bases and the V segment lost 4 bases, leaving 13 bases of the junction unmatched. This chain's CDR3 is CAWTGTATARKLFF. The CDR3 DNA is TGTGCCTGGACCGGGACAGCCACCGCGAGGAAACTGTTTTTT.

Many counts were recorded for this clonotype. The chain has TRBV4-2 and TRBJ2-7, with TRBD2 matching 7 bases. The CDR3 length is 18 residues. Per the germline V gene, CDR1 is LGHNA and CDR2 is YNFKEQ. V lost 0 bases, J lost 4 bases, and 15 bases stayed unmatched. The CDR3 nucleotides read TGTGCCAGCAGCCAAGACCACCACAACTTGGGCGGGAGATACGAGCAGTACTTC. Its protein is CASSQDHHNLGGRYEQYF.

This clonotype showed up just a few times. The rearrangement links TRBV5-4 to TRBJ2-7; 9 nucleotides agree with TRBD2. The CDR3 is 16 residues long. The ends lost 4 bases at V and 6 bases at J; junction bases unmatched: 14. From germline, CDR1 is SGHNT and CDR2 YYREEE (reference sequence). The CDR3 DNA follows: TGTGCCAGCAGCCTCCCCGGATTAGCGGGAGTAGTCGAGCAGTACTTC. Translation: CASSLPGLAGVVEQYF.

This rearrangement joins TRBV5-4 to TRBJ2-2; D unclear. The ends were cut back, 0 bases at V and 0 bases at J, with 9 bases in the middle. The CDR3 is 16 amino acids. Germline assignment: CDR1 SGHNT and CDR2 YYREEE (reference sequence). CDR3 region: CASSLDQAANTGELFF. In DNA, the CDR3 is TGTGCCAGCAGCTTGGATCAGGCCGCGAACACCGGGGAGCTGTTTTTT.

Ten or more counts support this clonotype. The rearrangement uses TRBV7-9 and TRBJ1-1, with no clear D. This CDR3 is 15 amino acids long. Between the trimmed V and J ends, which lost 6 bases and 0 bases, there was a span of 14 bases. The germline V gene encodes CDR1 SEHNR and CDR2 FQNEAQ (reference sequence). The CDR3 spells CASRDGAIMNTEAFF. In DNA, the CDR3 is TGTGCCAGCAGGGACGGCGCTATAATGAACACTGAAGCTTTCTTT.

This clonotype was detected many times. This chain connects TRBV2 to TRBJ2-7; D is possibly TRBD1 (5 bases). The germline V and J ends were trimmed by 7 bases and 2 bases, with 9 bases remaining between them. Germline CDR1 and CDR2: SNHLY and FYNNEI. CDR3 size: 12 residues. The CDR3 DNA is TGTGCCAGCAAGGGGCTAGCCTACGAGCAGTACTTC. This gives the protein CASKGLAYEQYF.

This clonotype was seen many times. The rearrangement links TRBV13 to TRBJ1-5, with D possibly TRBD1 on 5 matching bases. This CDR3 spans 15 amino acids. The germline CDR1 and CDR2 sequences are PRHDT and FYEKMQ (reference sequence). With 0 bases removed from V and 2 bases from J, the gap between germline ends came to 8 bases. This CDR3 reads CASSLGRGGNQPQHF. In nucleotides, the CDR3 is TGTGCCAGCAGCTTAGGCCGGGGCGGCAATCAGCCCCAGCATTTT. Based on the CDR3 plus reference TRBV13 and TRBJ1-5, the full variable domain is AAGVIQSPRHLIKEKRETATLKCYPIPRHDTVYWYQQGPGQDPQFLISFYEKMQSDKGSIPDRFSAQQFSDYHSELNMSSLELGDSALYFCASSLGRGGNQPQHFGDGTRLSIL.

This clonotype was seen repeatedly, ten times or more. The chain combines TRBV11-1 with TRBJ2-7; possible D gene TRBD2, 6 bases. Trimming stripped 1 base from V and 0 bases from J, with 10 bases between. The CDR3 runs to 15 residues. Germline lookup yields CDR1 SGHAT and CDR2 FQDESV (reference sequence). CDR3 residues: CASSLVGGSSYEQYF. In DNA form, the CDR3 reads TGTGCCAGCAGCTTAGTCGGAGGGAGCTCCTACGAGCAGTACTTC. Complete variable domain (other parts from reference TRBV11-1 and TRBJ2-7): EAEVAQSPRYKITEKSQAVAFWCDPISGHATLYWYRQILGQGPELLVQFQDESVVDDSQLPKDRFSAERLKGVDSTLKIQPAELGDSAMYLCASSLVGGSSYEQYFGPGTRLTVT.

This clonotype was detected ten times or more. Mismatch with germline at one junction end may stem from a read error. The chain uses TRBV5-4 and TRBJ2-4; 11 bases align to TRBD2. In germline, CDR1 is SGHNT, CDR2 YYREEE (reference sequence). There are 15 residues in the CDR3. The CDR3 DNA follows: TGTGCCAGCAGTTTGGGACTAGCGGTTGAAGGCATTCAGTACTTC. Its protein is CASSLGLAVEGIQYF.

This clonotype has just a few counts. This sequence joins TRBV6-2 or TRBV6-3 and TRBJ2-7; D perhaps matches TRBD1 (6 bases). The CDR3 runs to 15 residues. Trimming stripped 6 bases from V and 3 bases from J, with 18 bases between. Germline CDR1 is MNHEY and CDR2 is SVGEGT. The CDR3 reads CASSRDRSVSYEQYF. The DNA of the CDR3 is TGTGCCAGCAGCCGAGACAGGAGCGTAAGCTACGAGCAGTACTTC.

This clonotype was seen ten or more times. The V call is TRBV3-1, the J call TRBJ2-7; TRBD2 agrees at 10 bases. There are 15 residues in the CDR3. The V segment lost 0 bases and the J segment 3 bases; nucleotides outside the gene matches: 2. Germline V gene sequence: CDR1 LGHDT, CDR2 YNNKEL (reference sequence). The CDR3 coding sequence is TGTGCCAGCAGCCAAGAGAGACTAGCGGGCTACGAGCAGTACTTC. It yields the protein CASSQERLAGYEQYF.

As regards this clonotype: A much larger clonotype is one base distant, so this may be a read error. The chain employs TRBV6-6 and TRBJ2-7; 8 nucleotides match TRBD2. CDR1 is MNHNY, CDR2 SVGAGI, per germline (reference sequence). CDR3 length: 15 amino acids. This CDR3 reads CSSSLALPAGGEQYF. Here the CDR3 DNA reads TGTTCCAGCAGTTTGGCCCTCCCCGCGGGAGGCGAGCAGTACTTC.

This clonotype was seen ten or more times. V and J are TRBV4-1 and TRBJ2-1; 14 bases map to TRBD2. The CDR3 spans 16 residues. Unmatched junction bases numbered 6, after V lost 4 bases and J lost 7 bases. Germline V lookup: CDR1 MGHRA, CDR2 YSYEKL. Here the CDR3 reads CASSRAGTSGGNEQFF. In nucleotides, the CDR3 is TGCGCCAGCAGCCGCGCCGGGACTAGCGGGGGTAATGAGCAGTTCTTC.

This clonotype was counted many times. The chain joins TRBV6-5 to TRBJ1-1; D ambiguous. Between the trimmed V and J ends, which lost 8 bases and 4 bases, there was a span of 11 bases. The germline gives CDR1 MNHEY, CDR2 SVGAGI. CDR3 length equals 12 residues. The DNA of the CDR3 is TGTGCCAGCCGCGGGTCAGGCACTGAAGCTTTCTTT. Amino acids: CASRGSGTEAFF.

There are a few counts of this clonotype. The rearrangement uses TRBV6-2 or TRBV6-3 and TRBJ2-5; D not certain. The length of the CDR3 is 14 residues. Germline CDR1 reads MNHEY; CDR2 reads SVGEGT. Trimming cost V 2 bases and J 0 bases, with 7 bases left between them. As DNA, the CDR3 is TGTGCCAGCAGTTACGTTGGCTACCAAGAGACCCAGTACTTC. Protein: CASSYVGYQETQYF.

The table lists this clonotype with many counts. The chain recombines TRBV7-8 with TRBJ1-5; unclear D gene. Germline V CDR1 and CDR2: SGHVS, FQNEAQ. The CDR3 sequence is 16 residues long. The ends were cut back, 1 base at V and 0 bases at J, with 10 bases in the middle. For the CDR3, the DNA is TGTGCCAGCAGCTTAGGGGTCATTAATAGCAATCAGCCCCAGCATTTT. It codes for CASSLGVINSNQPQHF.

This clonotype has a count of ten or more. The J gene is TRBJ1-6, the V gene TRBV2, with D perhaps matching TRBD1 (6 bases). The germline V gene encodes CDR1 SNHLY and CDR2 FYNNEI. The CDR3 is 15 amino acids. The V and J ends lost 8 bases and 5 bases respectively, with 16 bases between them. CDR3 in amino acids: CASGRTGLNNSPLHF. The CDR3 DNA reads as TGTGCCAGCGGTCGAACAGGGTTAAATAATTCACCCCTCCACTTT. Filled out from reference TRBV2 and TRBJ1-6, the complete variable domain reads EPEVTQTPSHQVTQMGQEVILRCVPISNHLYFYWYRQILGQKVEFLVSFYNNEISEKSEIFDDQFSVERPDGSNFTLKIRSTKLEDSAMYFCASGRTGLNNSPLHFGNGTRLTVT.

Many counts were recorded for this clonotype. The J gene is TRBJ1-4, the V gene TRBV5-5; 9 positions match TRBD1. The CDR3 runs to 13 residues. V gave up 5 bases and J gave up 7 bases; unmatched junction bases: 3. Germline V gene sequence: CDR1 SGHKS, CDR2 YYEKEE (reference sequence). CDR3 residues: CASRDRGGEKLFF. The CDR3 DNA reads as TGTGCCAGCAGGGACAGGGGCGGTGAAAAACTGTTTTTT.

This clonotype was found many times. CDR3 loop: CSARDGPLLEQFF. In nucleotides, the CDR3 is TGCAGTGCTAGAGATGGTCCCCTCCTTGAGCAGTTCTTC. This chain connects TRBV20-1 to TRBJ2-1, with D unresolved. CDR1 is DFQATT and CDR2 is SNEGSKA in the germline V gene (reference sequence). The CDR3 length is 13 residues. Deletions cut 0 bases from V and 9 bases from J, with 12 bases between.

This clonotype was seen repeatedly, ten times or more. The chain is built from TRBV12-3 or TRBV12-4 and TRBJ2-7; D could derive from TRBD1 or TRBD2 (5 bases each). Trimming took 2 bases from V and 1 from J, leaving 21 bases between them. This CDR3 spans 18 amino acids. The CDR3 here is CASSLSLPGRLGSYEQYF. The CDR3 nucleotides read TGTGCCAGCAGTTTATCTCTTCCGGGACGCTTAGGGTCCTACGAGCAGTACTTC.

For the CDR3, the DNA is TGCAGCGTTGTGTTAACGGGTTTCGGGGAGCTGTTTTTT. Translating it yields CSVVLTGFGELFF. The chain employs TRBV29-1 and TRBJ2-2; no definite D call. Germline V gene data show CDR1 as SQVTM and CDR2 as ANQGSEA. The CDR3 runs to 13 residues. Deletions cut 4 bases from V and 7 bases from J, with 13 bases between.

At least ten counts were recorded for this clonotype. The chain links TRBV6-5 to TRBJ1-2; D gene uncertain. Trimming took 0 bases from V and 4 from J, leaving 9 bases between them. This CDR3 has 14 residues. Germline V lookup: CDR1 MNHEY, CDR2 SVGAGI. The CDR3: CASSYSLGSYGYTF. The CDR3, as DNA: TGTGCCAGCAGTTACTCTCTGGGGAGCTATGGCTACACCTTC.

There are a few counts of this clonotype. The chain is built from TRBV20-1 and TRBJ2-7, with D hard to call. V was trimmed by 3 bases and J by 1 base, leaving 16 bases between them. The germline gives CDR1 DFQATT, CDR2 SNEGSKA (reference sequence). The CDR3 has 15 residues. The CDR3 is CSASDPTHRSYEQYF. Written as DNA, the CDR3 is TGCAGTGCTAGTGACCCGACCCACCGATCCTACGAGCAGTACTTC.

Remarks on this clonotype: Being one base from a much bigger clone, this may be a read error. The rearrangement links TRBV5-1 to TRBJ1-6; 10 bases fit TRBD1. There are 17 residues in the CDR3. Germline values: CDR1 SGHRS, CDR2 YFSETQ. V was pared by 5 bases and J by 8 bases, with 13 bases of the junction left unmatched. The CDR3 reads CASRSPGQGSLDSPLHF. DNA for the CDR3: TGCGCCAGCAGGTCCCCGGGACAGGGGTCCCTTGATTCACCCCTCCACTTT.

This clonotype was seen many times. The chain couples TRBV12-5 to TRBJ1-2; D call uncertain. V lost 7 bases, J lost 3 bases, and 9 bases lay in between. Germline V gene data show CDR1 as LGHNT and CDR2 as FRNRAP. This CDR3 is 12 amino acids long. CDR3 region: CASALDYYGYTF. In nucleotides, the CDR3 is TGTGCTAGTGCCTTGGATTACTATGGCTACACCTTC.

This clonotype has a count of ten or more. The chain couples TRBV5-1 to TRBJ1-2, with a weak D call TRBD1 (5 bases). CDR1 and CDR2 from the germline V gene are SGHRS and YFSETQ. The length of the CDR3 is 15 residues. Trimming left V 4 bases short and J 0 bases short, with 13 bases between. As DNA, the CDR3 is TGCGCCAGCAGCCAAGACAGCCTTACTAACTATGGCTACACCTTC. Translated: CASSQDSLTNYGYTF.

Ten or more counts support this clonotype. The V and J genes are TRBV12-3 or TRBV12-4 and TRBJ2-5; D is possibly TRBD2 (6 bases). CDR3 length: 14 amino acids. V lost 5 bases to trimming and J lost 8 bases, with 18 bases between them. The chain's CDR3 is CASSATGTGETQYF. CDR3 nucleotide sequence: TGTGCCAGCAGTGCTACTGGGACGGGGGAAACCCAGTACTTC.

This clonotype was recorded many times. This chain uses TRBV7-2 with TRBJ2-1; 8 positions match TRBD2. From germline, CDR1 is SGHTA and CDR2 FQGNSA. The CDR3 consists of 15 residues. With V trimmed by 2 bases and J by 5 bases, 5 bases remained unmatched. The CDR3 region is CASSLSGTSNNEQFF. The CDR3 DNA is TGTGCCAGCAGCTTAAGTGGGACTAGTAACAATGAGCAGTTCTTC.

This clonotype came up many times. The rearrangement uses TRBV11-3 and TRBJ2-1; D uncertain. This CDR3 region has 13 residues. The V gene's germline CDR1 is SGHNT and CDR2 YENEEA. V lost 5 bases and J lost 3, with 8 bases in between. CDR3 region: CASSADGYNEQFF. The CDR3 nucleotides read TGTGCCAGCAGCGCGGACGGCTACAATGAGCAGTTCTTC.

The table lists this clonotype with many counts. The V gene is TRBV10-3, the J gene TRBJ2-3, with D perhaps matching TRBD1 (5 bases). Germline values: CDR1 ENHRY, CDR2 SYGVKD. The V end was cut by 4 bases, the J end by 0 bases, with 5 bases between. The CDR3 length is 13 residues. CDR3 amino acids: CAISGQSTDTQYF. DNA for the CDR3: TGTGCCATCAGTGGACAGAGCACAGATACGCAGTATTTT.